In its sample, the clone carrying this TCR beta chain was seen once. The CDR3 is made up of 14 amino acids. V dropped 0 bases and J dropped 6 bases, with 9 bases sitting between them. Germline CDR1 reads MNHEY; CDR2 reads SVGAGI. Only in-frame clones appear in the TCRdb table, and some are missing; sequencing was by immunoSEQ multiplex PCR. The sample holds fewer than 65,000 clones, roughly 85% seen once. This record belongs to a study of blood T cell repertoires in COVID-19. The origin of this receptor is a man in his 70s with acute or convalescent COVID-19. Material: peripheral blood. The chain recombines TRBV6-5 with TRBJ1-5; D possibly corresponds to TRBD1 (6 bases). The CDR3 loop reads CASSYSYRAQPQHF. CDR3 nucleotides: TGTGCCAGCAGTTACTCGTACAGGGCTCAGCCCCAGCATTTT.